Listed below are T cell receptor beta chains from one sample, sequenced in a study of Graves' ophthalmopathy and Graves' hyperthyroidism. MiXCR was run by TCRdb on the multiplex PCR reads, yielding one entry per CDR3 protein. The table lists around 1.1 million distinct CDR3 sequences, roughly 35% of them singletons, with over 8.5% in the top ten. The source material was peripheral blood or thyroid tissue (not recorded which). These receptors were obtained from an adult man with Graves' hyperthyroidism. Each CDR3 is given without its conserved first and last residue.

ASSVGQGHTEAF,TRBJ1-1,TRBV7-2
ATSRDTGATGELF,TRBJ2-2,TRBV15
ASSSIAGALSYEQY,TRBJ2-7,TRBV12-3/TRBV12-4
AGSTGANVLT,TRBJ2-6,TRBV19
ASSQDSGFGYT,TRBJ1-2,TRBV4-2
ASSFSSGMVGETQY,TRBJ2-5,TRBV13
ASSSKRDPDTQY,TRBJ2-3,TRBV6-6
ASSIDWSYEQY,TRBJ2-7,TRBV13
ASSELGLYEQY,TRBJ2-7,TRBV25-1
ASSRPHDFVQETQY,TRBJ2-5,TRBV12-3/TRBV12-4
ASTQGEAKAF,TRBJ1-1,TRBV12-3/TRBV12-4
ASRREEINTEAF,TRBJ1-1,TRBV5-1
AWSVQFSAYNSPLH,TRBJ1-6,TRBV19
ASNPGEDYEQY,TRBJ2-7,TRBV7-9
ASSLGWGQGNTGELF,TRBJ2-2,TRBV12-3/TRBV12-4
ASSQETYSPLH,TRBJ1-6,TRBV4-3
ASSAMRGRDNEQF,-,TRBV25-1
ASSAGLAGGLCEQY,TRBJ2-7,TRBV10-2
ASSPDRRGYT,TRBJ1-2,TRBV12-3/TRBV12-4
ASSSRGGNTIY,TRBJ1-3,TRBV7-9
AIRGTGGGEQY,TRBJ2-7,TRBV10-3
SATQGFTGELF,TRBJ2-2,TRBV20-1
ASSHRGGRAQSSYNSPLH,TRBJ1-6,TRBV4-3
ASSFSGTRRGY,TRBJ2-7,TRBV12-3/TRBV12-4
SARDRRGGDEQY,TRBJ2-7,TRBV20-1
SAGGSMNTEAF,TRBJ1-1,TRBV20-1
ASYPGTSAGYEQY,TRBJ2-7,TRBV28
ASSRRREGEKLF,TRBJ1-4,TRBV7-3
ASAKQVNTEAF,TRBJ1-1,TRBV7-9
ASSFGPYQPQR,TRBJ1-5,TRBV2
ASTRGLSRY,TRBJ2-7,TRBV6-2/TRBV6-3
ASSKDSNQPQH,TRBJ1-5,TRBV19
ASSSLGERAF,TRBJ1-1,TRBV7-8
ASSRPPGRDNTEAF,TRBJ1-1,TRBV7-9
AIKPEASGSWNTRELF,TRBJ2-2,TRBV10-3
ASSLAQGLAGVETQY,TRBJ2-5,TRBV7-9
ASSFGRLTGYQETQY,TRBJ2-5,TRBV11-3
ATSDEGRGVQPQH,TRBJ1-5,TRBV24-1
ATSASNQETQH,TRBJ1-5,TRBV24-1
ATEGNTGELF,TRBJ2-2,TRBV10-3
ASSLETGVGNQPQH,TRBJ1-5,TRBV12-3/TRBV12-4
ASTTGDRLGELF,TRBJ2-2,TRBV19
ASMRDVNTEAF,TRBJ1-1,TRBV2
ASSLDRTGSNQPQH,TRBJ1-5,TRBV7-9